The 22 T cell receptor beta chains in this list originate from one sample, sequenced in a study of post-analysis software for immune sequencing data (dated by TCRdb to the mid-2010s). Library creation used PCR. Sequenced using an Illumina HiSeq 2500. To reduce PCR and sequencing biases, unique molecular identifiers were built into the TCR beta cDNA libraries. TCRdb trimmed the raw reads at Q25, called clones with MiXCR and kept productive beta chains. Every CDR3 protein is listed once, alongside the most common genes and DNA of its rows. In all, the sample holds fewer than 850,000 distinct CDR3 sequences, and about 27% of those were seen once. The top ten constitute roughly 0.53% of the sample. Their cognate antigens are unknown. Study-wide findings and limitations: Patients showed significantly higher frequencies than controls for five TRBV segments, among them TRBV5-6, TRBV5-1 and TRBV20-1.

Material: blood. The source of these receptors is a girl under 18 with multiple sclerosis.

This clonotype showed up just a few times. This chain links TRBV20-1 with TRBJ1-1; tentatively, D is TRBD1 (5 bases). Germline lookup yields CDR1 DFQATT and CDR2 SNEGSKA (reference sequence). Trimming removed 3 bases from V and 0 bases from J, with 14 bases in between. CDR3 length equals 15 residues. CDR3 sequence reads: CSASIRGFLNTEAFF. CDR3 coding DNA: TGCAGTGCTAGTATAAGGGGATTTTTGAACACTGAAGCTTTCTTT.

The chain has TRBV25-1 and TRBJ2-1; D uncertain. The CDR3 sequence is 16 residues long. The V end lost 3 bases, the J end lost 0 bases, and 12 bases lay between the germline ends. Germline V CDR1 and CDR2: MGHDK, SYGVNS. The CDR3 spells CASSDPVERSYNEQFF. CDR3 DNA: TGTGCCAGCAGTGATCCCGTTGAACGCTCCTACAATGAGCAGTTCTTC. Variable domain in full (rest from reference TRBV25-1 and TRBJ2-1): EADIYQTPRYLVIGTGKKITLECSQTMGHDKMYWYQQDPGMELHLIHYSYGVNSTEKGDLSSESTVSRIRTEHFPLTLESARPSHTSQYLCASSDPVERSYNEQFFGPGTRLTVL.

The chain links TRBV4-1 to TRBJ1-1; a weak D match, TRBD1 (5 bases). Germline loops: CDR1 MGHRA, CDR2 YSYEKL. The CDR3 runs 13 residues. The ends were cut back, 0 bases at V and 7 bases at J, with 9 bases in the middle. In DNA form, the CDR3 reads TGCGCCAGCAGCCAAGATATGCAGGGTGAAGCTTTCTTT. It translates to CASSQDMQGEAFF.

The chain is built from TRBV29-1 and TRBJ2-4; tentative D call: TRBD2 (6 bases). V was clipped by 7 bases and J by 6 bases, with 13 bases between them. The CDR3 consists of 12 residues. Per the germline V gene, CDR1 is SQVTM and CDR2 is ANQGSEA. In DNA, the CDR3 is TGCAGCGGGCAGGAGGGGAGAAACATTCAGTACTTC. This gives the protein CSGQEGRNIQYF.

The chain recombines TRBV6-2 or TRBV6-3 with TRBJ2-7; D is possibly TRBD1 or TRBD2 (5 bases each). The ends were cut back, 6 bases at V and 2 bases at J, with 11 bases in the middle. The CDR3 is 13 amino acids. Germline V CDR1 and CDR2: MNHEY, SVGEGT. This chain's CDR3 is CASSPGATYEQYF. In DNA form, the CDR3 reads TGTGCCAGCAGCCCCGGGGCCACCTACGAGCAGTACTTC.

This clonotype occurred a few times. The rearrangement links TRBV5-1 to TRBJ2-5; D remains unclear. The CDR3 loop spans 14 amino acids. From germline, CDR1 is SGHRS and CDR2 YFSETQ. With 2 bases removed from V and 7 bases from J, the gap between germline ends came to 15 bases. CDR3 sequence reads: CASSFGLGVATQYF. The CDR3 DNA sequence: TGCGCCAGCAGCTTTGGGCTGGGCGTCGCGACCCAGTACTTC.

The V and J genes are TRBV20-1 and TRBJ2-5; 12 positions match TRBD2. The length of the CDR3 is 19 residues. Germline CDR1 and CDR2: DFQATT and SNEGSKA (reference sequence). After removal of 4 bases from V and 2 bases from J, the junction contained 17 bases not matched to a gene. For the CDR3, the DNA is TGCAGTGCTAAAAGACCCCCACTAGCGGGGGGCTTAATACAAGAGACCCAGTACTTC. Encoded protein: CSAKRPPLAGGLIQETQYF.

This clonotype was counted only a few times. The chain combines TRBV5-1 with TRBJ2-6; the D is unclear. The CDR3 length is 14 residues. Germline V gene sequence: CDR1 SGHRS, CDR2 YFSETQ. Trimming took off 5 bases at V and 0 bases at J, with 6 bases between the two ends. Written as DNA, the CDR3 is TGCGCCAGCAGGGCGGACTCTGGGGCCAACGTCCTGACTTTC. Amino acids: CASRADSGANVLTF.

The chain has TRBV6-5 and TRBJ2-1; perhaps TRBD1 as D (5 bases). V lost 3 bases and J lost 1, with 13 bases in between. CDR3 size: 16 residues. Per germline, CDR1 MNHEY and CDR2 SVGAGI. The CDR3 DNA sequence: TGTGCCAGCAGTTATTTAAGGCAGGGTTCCTACAATGAGCAGTTCTTC. Protein product: CASSYLRQGSYNEQFF.

The table lists this clonotype with many counts. V usage is TRBV7-9 and J usage is TRBJ2-1; perhaps D is TRBD1 or TRBD2 (6 bases each). The CDR3 is 13 amino acids. V was pared by 1 base and J by 12 bases, with 13 bases between. Germline-derived CDR1 and CDR2 are SEHNR and FQNEAQ (reference sequence). DNA of the CDR3: TGTGCCAGCAGCTTAGGGGGGGCCCAGGGGCAGTTCTTC. It translates to CASSLGGAQGQFF.

This clonotype was picked up a small number of times. The CDR3 DNA is TGCGGAGGGACGGCCATAAACAGGGGTAGGGGACCCCAGCATTTT. It encodes CGGTAINRGRGPQHF. V and J are TRBV20-1 and TRBJ1-5, with 7 bases matching TRBD1. Germline assignment: CDR1 DFQATT and CDR2 SNEGSKA (reference sequence). The CDR3 has 15 residues.

This clonotype was found a few times. This chain uses TRBV28 with TRBJ2-1; no definite D call. Germline V CDR1 and CDR2: MDHEN, SYDVKM. The CDR3 contains 15 residues. V lost 6 bases and J lost 5, with 17 bases in between. CDR3 bases: TGTGCCAGCAGCCCCCGGACCGAGGACCACAATGAGCAGTTCTTC. Its protein product is CASSPRTEDHNEQFF.

This chain connects TRBV6-5 to TRBJ2-3, with D maybe TRBD2 (6 bases). The V gene lost 2 bases and the J gene lost 6 bases, with 18 bases spanning the gap. The germline CDR1 and CDR2 sequences are MNHEY and SVGAGI. The CDR3 length is 16 residues. The CDR3 DNA is TGTGCCAGCAGTTACGGATGGATGAGTGCGGGGGATACGCAGTATTTT. Its protein product is CASSYGWMSAGDTQYF.

The sample holds a few counts of this clonotype. The rearrangement links TRBV20-1 to TRBJ2-4, with TRBD1 matching over 9 bases. The better agreement between TRBJ2-7 and the DNA end casts doubt on the J call. The CDR3 runs 16 residues. Germline V gene lookup returns CDR1 DFQATT and CDR2 SNEGSKA (reference sequence). CDR3 nucleotide sequence: TGCAGTGCTAGAGCCCGGGACAGGGTGGCGTTCTACGAGCAGTACTTC. Its protein is CSARARDRVAFYEQYF.

The J gene is TRBJ1-2, the V gene TRBV5-6; 7 nucleotides align to TRBD1. The CDR3 runs 14 residues. V was pared by 0 bases and J by 7 bases, with 6 bases of the junction left unmatched. Per germline, CDR1 SGHDT and CDR2 YYEEEE. CDR3 region: CASSLGRGFRGYTF. The CDR3, as DNA: TGTGCCAGCAGCTTGGGCAGGGGGTTTCGTGGCTACACCTTC. The variable domain in full, with the rest retrieved from reference TRBV5-6 and TRBJ1-2, is DAGVTQSPTHLIKTRGQQVTLRCSPKSGHDTVSWYQQALGQGPQFIFQYYEEEERQRGNFPDRFSGHQFPNYSSELNVNALLLGDSALYLCASSLGRGFRGYTFGSGTRLTVV.

This rearrangement joins TRBV7-8 to TRBJ1-2; D not resolved. The CDR3 totals 14 residues. In germline, CDR1 is SGHVS, CDR2 FQNEAQ. Between the trimmed V and J ends, which lost 1 base and 2 bases, there was a span of 8 bases. CDR3 coding DNA: TGTGCCAGCAGCTTAGGTCCAACCAACTATGGCTACACCTTC. This codes for CASSLGPTNYGYTF.

This clonotype has more than one count but fewer than ten. This rearrangement joins TRBV6-6 to TRBJ2-6, with D hard to call. The CDR3 runs 14 residues. Germline CDR1 and CDR2: MNHNY and SVGAGI (reference sequence). Trimming pared 7 bases from V and 1 base from J, leaving 8 bases between. The CDR3 coding sequence is TGTGCCAGCAAGTGGTCTTCTGGGGCCAACGTCCTGACTTTC. Protein: CASKWSSGANVLTF.

This chain links TRBV11-2 with TRBJ2-7; D may be TRBD1 (6 bases). Trimming cost V 6 bases and J 6 bases, with 18 bases left between them. Germline V gene sequence: CDR1 SGHAT, CDR2 FQNNGV. The CDR3 is made up of 14 amino acids. Written as DNA, the CDR3 is TGTGCCAGCAGACCTAGTTCTACGACAGGCGAGCAGTACTTC. Its protein product is CASRPSSTTGEQYF.

The chain joins TRBV20-1 to TRBJ2-3; no firm D call. The CDR3 has 12 residues. Per germline, CDR1 DFQATT and CDR2 SNEGSKA (reference sequence). V was pared by 5 bases and J by 6 bases, with 12 bases between. The chain's CDR3 is CSAPLRWDTQYF. The DNA of the CDR3 is TGCAGTGCTCCCCTAAGGTGGGATACGCAGTATTTT.

The genes are TRBV20-1 and TRBJ2-5; 11 nucleotides align to TRBD2. The last part of the DNA fits TRBJ2-7 better; the J call may be wrong. From germline, CDR1 is DFQATT and CDR2 SNEGSKA (reference sequence). The CDR3 covers 14 residues. Here the CDR3 DNA reads TGCAGTGCTGAAATTATAGCGGGAGGGAGCGAGCAGTACTTC. Its protein is CSAEIIAGGSEQYF.

A note on this clonotype: The junction departs from the called germline gene at one end, perhaps through a read error. This sequence joins TRBV27 and TRBJ2-1; D could derive from TRBD1 or TRBD2 (6 bases each). The CDR3 totals 14 residues. Germline V lookup: CDR1 MNHEY, CDR2 SMNVEV (reference sequence). The DNA for the CDR3 is TGTGCCAGCAGATTATCGGGGGCCGCCGCTGAGCAGTTCTTC. Translating gives CASRLSGAAAEQFF.

In its sample, this clonotype was seen once. Relative to the germline gene, one junction end is altered; a read error may explain this. V is TRBV6-5 and J is TRBJ2-1; D remains ambiguous. Per germline, CDR1 MNHEY and CDR2 SVGAGI. The CDR3 sequence is 15 residues long. The CDR3, as DNA: TGTGCCAGCAGTCAAACTCGAGCGACGTACAGTGAGCAGTTCTTC. This translates into CASSQTRATYSEQFF.